Ten or more counts support the clone carrying this TCR beta chain. TCRdb redid the calling of the 5' RACE reads with MiXCR, one entry per CDR3 protein. Found here are around 60,000 distinct CDR3 sequences, 12% of them singletons; the top ten hold roughly 4.5%. The data stem from a study of early T cells in non-severe SARS-CoV-2 infection. With 4 bases clipped from V and 5 bases from J, the junction kept 4 bases outside the gene matches. Germline loops: CDR1 MGHDK, CDR2 SYGVNS. The CDR3 contains 13 residues. Sequenced sample: whole blood. The rearrangement joins TRBV25-1 to TRBJ1-2; 7 bases agree with TRBD1. This receptor was identified in an adult who was a healthcare worker with PCR-confirmed SARS-CoV-2 infection or an uninfected control (not recorded which). CDR3: CASSATGRYGYTF. CDR3 nucleotides: TGTGCCAGCAGTGCGACAGGGAGATATGGCTACACCTTC.